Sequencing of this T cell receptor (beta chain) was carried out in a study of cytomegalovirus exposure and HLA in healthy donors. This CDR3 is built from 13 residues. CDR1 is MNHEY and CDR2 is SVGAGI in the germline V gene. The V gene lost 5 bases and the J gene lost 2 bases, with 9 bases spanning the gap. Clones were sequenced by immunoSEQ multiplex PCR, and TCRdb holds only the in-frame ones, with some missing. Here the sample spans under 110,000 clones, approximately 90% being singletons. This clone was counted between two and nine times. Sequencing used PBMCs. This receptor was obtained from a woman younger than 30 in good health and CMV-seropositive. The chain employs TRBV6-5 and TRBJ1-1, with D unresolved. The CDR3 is CASSAYSNTEAFF. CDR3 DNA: TGTGCCAGCAGTGCATACAGTAACACTGAAGCTTTCTTT.